This paragraph reports one T cell receptor beta chain. Its antigen is unidentified. The assay was immunoSEQ multiplex PCR, and TCRdb's table has in-frame clones only and misses some. The sample includes over 100,000 clones, 70% to 90% of them seen just once. This specimen comes from a study of T cell responses to AZD1222 COVID-19 vaccine. Study-wide results and caveats: The study reported that nearly half of spike-specific TCRs target unmutated variant regions. Spike-wide vaccine-associated CD4 TCRs dominated at 160-218 and 743-854. Most donors were white British, females outnumbered males, and clonal diversity was possibly underestimated.

The starting material was peripheral blood, obtained on day 0 of AZD1222 vaccination. The source of this sequence is an adult in good health.

The CDR3 nucleotides read TGCGCCAGCAGCTTTGGGCAGCACAAAAACATTCAGTACTTC. Its protein product is CASSFGQHKNIQYF. The V and J genes are TRBV5-1 and TRBJ2-4; D unclear. CDR1 is SGHRS and CDR2 is YFSETQ in the germline V gene. Trimming shortened V by 2 bases and J by 3 bases, and 9 bases separated the two germline ends. CDR3 length: 14 amino acids.